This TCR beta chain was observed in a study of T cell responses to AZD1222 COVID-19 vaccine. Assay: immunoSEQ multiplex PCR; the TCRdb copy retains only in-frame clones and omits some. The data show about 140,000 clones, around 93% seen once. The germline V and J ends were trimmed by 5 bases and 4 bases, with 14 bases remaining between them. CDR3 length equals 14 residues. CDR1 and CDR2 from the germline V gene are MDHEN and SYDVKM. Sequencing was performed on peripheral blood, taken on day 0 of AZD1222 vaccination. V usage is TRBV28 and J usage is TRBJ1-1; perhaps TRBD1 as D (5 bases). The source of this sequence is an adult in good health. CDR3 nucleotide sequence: TGTGCCAGCAGTCTACAGGCCGAGGGCACTGAAGCTTTCTTT. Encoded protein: CASSLQAEGTEAFF.